This T cell receptor (beta chain) was sequenced for a study of blood T cell repertoires in COVID-19. Study-level background: The origin of the acute and convalescent COVID-19 samples was the United States, Italy and Spain.

This CDR3 contains 16 residues. With 3 bases clipped from V and 8 bases from J, the junction kept 8 bases outside the gene matches. The V gene's germline CDR1 is SEHNR and CDR2 FQNEAQ (reference sequence). Methods used by the authors: Reference gene primer amplification yielded estimated nucleated cell counts. Using immunoSEQ multiplex PCR, the repertoire was profiled, and TCRdb retains in-frame clones only, with some absent. V and J calls and clone size follow that table, whereas D and trimming were derived from the DNA. This repertoire shows 150,000 to 200,000 clones, about 86% found once; its top ten account for 12%. Patients at the Seattle site were enrolled during active infection and followed longitudinally.

This TCR was sampled from a woman between 70 and 85 years old with COVID-19, enrolled during active disease. This chain uses TRBV7-9 with TRBJ2-1; TRBD2 matches at 12 bases. The sequenced sample was peripheral blood. The CDR3 sequence: CASSLLAGGLLDEQFF. The DNA of the CDR3 is TGTGCCAGCAGCTTGCTAGCGGGAGGGCTTTTGGATGAGCAGTTCTTC. The whole variable domain, remainder taken from reference TRBV7-9 and TRBJ2-1, is DTGVSQNPRHKITKRGQNVTFRCDPISEHNRLYWYRQTLGQGPEFLTYFQNEAQLEKSRLLSDRFSAERPKGSFSTLEIQRTEQGDSAMYLCASSLLAGGLLDEQFFGPGTRLTVL.